Following are 4 T cell receptor beta chains from one sample sequenced in a study of blood T cell repertoires in COVID-19. TCRdb's copy holds only in-frame clones and misses some; the assay was immunoSEQ multiplex PCR. Of fewer than 250,000 clones in the sample, about 88% were seen once. Sequencing was done on a sample of PBMCs or T cells enriched from blood (not recorded which). The receptor source for this set is a woman in her 30s who had recovered from COVID-19.

This rearrangement joins TRBV5-1 to TRBJ1-5, with D perhaps matching TRBD1 (6 bases). This CDR3 has 16 residues. Trimming shortened V by 0 bases and J by 1 base, and 11 bases separated the two germline ends. Germline-derived CDR1 and CDR2 are SGHRS and YFSETQ. CDR3 protein: CASSLGIDRSNQPQHF. The CDR3 DNA reads as TGCGCCAGCAGCTTGGGTATCGACAGGAGCAATCAGCCCCAGCATTTT.

The chain recombines TRBV5-1 with TRBJ1-5; 10 positions match TRBD1. With 4 bases clipped from V and 0 bases from J, the junction kept 4 bases outside the gene matches. This CDR3 has 16 amino acids. Germline V gene sequence: CDR1 SGHRS, CDR2 YFSETQ. Here the CDR3 reads CASSPGTGDSNQPQHF. The CDR3 DNA sequence: TGCGCCAGCAGCCCTGGGACAGGGGATAGCAATCAGCCCCAGCATTTT. Combining the CDR3 with reference TRBV5-1 and TRBJ1-5 gives the whole variable domain KAGVTQTPRYLIKTRGQQVTLSCSPISGHRSVSWYQQTPGQGLQFLFEYFSETQRNKGNFPGRFSGRQFSNSRSEMNVSTLELGDSALYLCASSPGTGDSNQPQHFGDGTRLSIL.

The rearrangement links TRBV5-1 to TRBJ1-2; 7 nucleotides line up with TRBD1. This CDR3 spans 13 amino acids. CDR1 is SGHRS, CDR2 YFSETQ, per germline. V was clipped by 4 bases and J by 3 bases; unmatched bases: 3. The CDR3 loop is CASSHGTDYGYTF. The CDR3 DNA reads TGCGCCAGCAGCCACGGGACAGACTATGGCTACACCTTC.

V is TRBV7-3 and J is TRBJ2-7; 7 nucleotides match TRBD1. Germline V gives CDR1 SGHTA, CDR2 FQGTGA. V was pared by 5 bases and J by 6 bases, with 4 bases of the junction left unmatched. CDR3 length: 12 residues. The CDR3 spells CASSLDRAEQYF. The CDR3 DNA reads TGTGCCAGCAGCCTCGACAGGGCCGAGCAGTACTTC.